A selection of T cell receptor beta chains follows, all from one sample in a study of T cell responses to AZD1222 COVID-19 vaccine. Profiling relied on immunoSEQ multiplex PCR, and the TCRdb table lists in-frame clones only, not all of them. This sample has approximately 76,000 clones, with 75% to 95% found just once. Specimen: peripheral blood, collected on day 0 of MenACWY control vaccination. The receptors were gathered from an adult in good health. The CDR3 runs from the conserved cysteine through the conserved F or W. Each record gives: V gene, D gene, clone size, J gene, CDR3 protein, CDR3 DNA. The D gene is left open where the match is weak. The listing skips clone size in some rows; elsewhere it reads once, few, many or a size class.

TRBV5-5,.,few,TRBJ1-3,CASSLGGTGNTIYF,TGTGCCAGCAGCTTGGGGGGGACTGGAAACACCATATATTTT
TRBV11-2,.,.,TRBJ1-4,CASSLVPGVDEKLFF,TGTGCCAGCAGCTTAGTACCCGGGGTGGATGAAAAACTGTTTTTT
TRBV5-5,.,.,TRBJ2-7,CASSPQGYEQYF,TGTGCCAGCAGCCCACAGGGATACGAGCAGTACTTC
TRBV5-6,.,.,TRBJ1-5,CASSLWENQPQHF,TGTGCCAGCAGCTTGTGGGAGAATCAGCCCCAGCATTTT
TRBV27,TRBD1,.,TRBJ2-1,CASSPGAGGGGEQFF,TGTGCCAGCAGCCCCGGGGCAGGGGGCGGCGGGGAGCAGTTCTTC
TRBV4-1,.,.,TRBJ2-1,CASSQESVEQFF,TGCGCCAGCAGTCAAGAATCCGTTGAGCAGTTCTTC
TRBV15,TRBD1,few,TRBJ1-2,CATSRENRGLTGYTF,TGTGCCACCAGCAGAGAGAACAGGGGACTCACTGGCTACACCTTC
TRBV30,.,.,TRBJ1-1,CAWTSDATEAFF,TGTGCCTGGACTAGCGACGCCACTGAAGCTTTCTTT
TRBV11-3,.,.,TRBJ2-3,CASSLDGSGTDTQYF,TGTGCCAGCAGCTTAGACGGGAGCGGCACAGATACGCAGTATTTT
TRBV28,.,.,TRBJ2-7,CASRDFPYEQYF,TGTGCCAGCCGGGACTTCCCCTACGAGCAGTACTTC
TRBV21-1,.,.,TRBJ2-7,CASTTGEEQYF,TGTGCCAGCACCACCGGGGAAGAGCAGTACTTC
TRBV7-9,TRBD1,.,TRBJ1-1,CASSIQGVNTEAFF,TGTGCCAGCAGCATACAGGGGGTGAACACTGAAGCTTTCTTT
TRBV27,.,.,TRBJ2-2,CASSFARGGELFF,TGTGCCAGCAGTTTTGCTCGAGGCGGGGAGCTGTTTTTT
TRBV7-2,TRBD2,once,TRBJ2-2,CASSSTSGTTGELFF,TGTGCCAGCAGCTCGACTAGCGGGACCACCGGGGAGCTGTTTTTT
TRBV27,TRBD1,.,TRBJ2-6,CATARGWIPGANVLTF,TGTGCCACAGCCAGGGGGTGGATTCCTGGGGCCAACGTCCTGACTTTC
TRBV5-4,.,.,TRBJ2-1,CASSLELGSSYNEQFF,TGTGCCAGCAGCTTGGAACTAGGCTCCTCCTACAATGAGCAGTTCTTC
TRBV9,.,.,TRBJ2-5,CASSSVGLRGTQYF,TGTGCCAGCAGCTCCGTGGGACTCAGAGGGACCCAGTACTTC
TRBV27,.,.,TRBJ1-2,CASSPDTLEYGYTF,TGTGCCAGCAGTCCGGACACCCTCGAGTATGGCTACACCTTC